These 14 T cell receptor beta chains share one sample of origin, sequenced in a study of beta chain features in type 1 diabetes. Reverse transcription of all isolated RNA meant that expressed TCRB transcripts were sequenced. This table comes from immunoSEQ multiplex PCR, and its TCRdb copy is limited to in-frame clones, with some not included. The data contain 900,000 or so clones, 17% of them seen just once; the ten biggest clones take up 0.02% to 0.025%. Sequencing used naive CD4+ T cells from blood. The receptors stem from a woman under 30 in good health.

This clone has a handful of counts. The rearrangement joins TRBV7-2 to TRBJ2-1, with 7 bases identical to TRBD2. V was pared by 3 bases and J by 5 bases, with 7 bases of the junction left unmatched. Germline CDR1 and CDR2: SGHTA and FQGNSA. The CDR3 totals 15 residues. Written as DNA, the CDR3 is TGTGCCAGCAGCTTGGTGGTGCTAGCGGACAATGAGCAGTTCTTC. This codes for CASSLVVLADNEQFF.

This clone was detected a few times. This sequence joins TRBV7-9 and TRBJ2-1; 14 bases line up with TRBD2. CDR3 length equals 17 residues. Germline-derived CDR1 and CDR2 are SEHNR and FQNEAQ (reference sequence). V lost 8 bases to trimming and J lost 6 bases; unmatched junction nucleotides: 12. DNA of the CDR3: TGTGCCAGCTACCAGGGCACCGGGACTAGCGGGAGCAATGAGCAGTTCTTC. Its protein product is CASYQGTGTSGSNEQFF.

Concerning this clone: Just one base apart from a much larger clone, this may be a read error. The V gene is TRBV5-4, the J gene TRBJ2-6, with D unresolved. CDR1 is SGHNT, CDR2 YYREEE, per germline (reference sequence). CDR3 length: 13 residues. V lost 1 base to trimming and J lost 1 base, with 0 bases between them. The CDR3 nucleotides are TGTGCCAGCAGCTTGTCTGGGGCCAACGTCCTGACTTTC. Translating it yields CASSLSGANVLTF.

This chain joins TRBV11-2 and TRBJ2-1; 8 bases map to TRBD2. The germline V gene encodes CDR1 SGHAT and CDR2 FQNNGV. The CDR3 extends over 13 amino acids. Trimming at V came to 0 bases and at J to 15 bases, leaving 7 bases not matched to a gene. CDR3 nucleotide sequence: TGTGCCAGCAGCTTAGAGGGACGCGGGAGGCGGTTCTTC. It encodes CASSLEGRGRRFF. The full variable domain, completed using reference TRBV11-2 and TRBJ2-1, is EAGVAQSPRYKIIEKRQSVAFWCNPISGHATLYWYQQILGQGPKLLIQFQNNGVVDDSQLPKDRFSAERLKGVDSTLKIQPAKLEDSAVYLCASSLEGRGRRFFGPGTRLTVL.

The chain joins TRBV7-9 to TRBJ2-2, with D possibly being TRBD2 (5 bases). The CDR3 length is 16 residues. V shed 5 bases and J shed 4 bases, with 17 bases lying between them. Germline V gene data show CDR1 as SEHNR and CDR2 as FQNEAQ (reference sequence). The chain's CDR3 is CASSLLVTTSTGELFF. The CDR3 DNA reads TGTGCCAGCAGCCTTTTAGTGACTACGAGCACCGGGGAGCTGTTTTTT.

A note on this clone: The same CDR3 is also encoded by other DNA sequences in this sample. This sequence joins TRBV6-6 and TRBJ2-1, with D hard to call. This CDR3 comprises 13 residues. V gave up 7 bases and J gave up 0 bases, with 7 bases separating them. The germline gives CDR1 MNHNY, CDR2 SVGAGI (reference sequence). For the CDR3, the DNA is TGTGCCAGCAAGGGCAGCTCCTACAATGAGCAGTTCTTC. It yields the protein CASKGSSYNEQFF.

The CDR3 is CASNRATNYGYTF. The CDR3 DNA follows: TGTGCCAGTAACAGGGCGACAAACTATGGCTACACCTTC. The chain links TRBV19 to TRBJ1-2, with D possibly TRBD1 on 6 matching bases. This CDR3 is built from 13 residues. Trimming shortened V by 7 bases and J by 2 bases, and 11 bases separated the two germline ends. Germline lookup yields CDR1 LNHDA and CDR2 SQIVND (reference sequence).

The chain carries TRBV5-1 and TRBJ2-5, with D tentatively TRBD1 (6 bases). Germline CDR1 is SGHRS and CDR2 is YFSETQ. Deletions cut 3 bases from V and 2 bases from J, with 14 bases between. This CDR3 spans 15 amino acids. This CDR3 is CASSSPRQAQETQYF. The CDR3 DNA reads as TGCGCCAGCAGCTCCCCTAGACAGGCACAAGAGACCCAGTACTTC.

Concerning this clone itself: The same CDR3 also results from other DNA sequences found in this sample. V gene TRBV18 combines with J gene TRBJ2-5; no clear D gene. The CDR3 contains 12 residues. The V gene's germline CDR1 is KGHSH and CDR2 LQKENI. Trimming removed 3 bases from V and 4 bases from J, with 6 bases in between. The CDR3 region is CASSPTGETQYF. As DNA, the CDR3 is TGTGCCAGCTCACCCACGGGAGAGACCCAGTACTTC.

V usage is TRBV4-2 and J usage is TRBJ1-2, with TRBD1 matching 7 bases. Losses at the gene ends were 2 bases for V and 3 bases for J; bases not matched to a gene: 6. The CDR3 spans 15 residues. Germline V gene lookup returns CDR1 LGHNA and CDR2 YNFKEQ. Here the CDR3 reads CASSQNRQGDYGYTF. In nucleotides, the CDR3 is TGTGCCAGCAGCCAAAATCGCCAGGGGGACTATGGCTACACCTTC.

This chain links TRBV9 with TRBJ2-1; D might be TRBD2 (5 bases). V was pared by 4 bases and J by 1 base, with 18 bases between. The CDR3 runs 17 residues. Germline CDR1 SGDLS, CDR2 YYNGEE. The CDR3 DNA reads TGTGCCAGCAGCCCCACCCTCGGGGTTTTTTCCTACAATGAGCAGTTCTTC. This codes for CASSPTLGVFSYNEQFF.

The chain uses TRBV4-3 and TRBJ2-7; D gene uncertain. V lost 0 bases and J 2 bases, leaving 11 bases between the germline ends. This CDR3 has 15 residues. Germline V lookup: CDR1 LGHNA, CDR2 YSLEER. DNA of the CDR3: TGCGCCAGCAGCCAAGATATAGGGTCAACCTACGAGCAGTACTTC. As protein: CASSQDIGSTYEQYF.

V is TRBV28 and J is TRBJ1-2; no reliable D call. The CDR3 is 15 amino acids. Germline V gives CDR1 MDHEN, CDR2 SYDVKM. V lost 6 bases and J 4 bases, leaving 18 bases between the germline ends. CDR3 loop: CASSLDGRFSYGYTF. In nucleotides, the CDR3 is TGTGCCAGCAGCCTGGACGGCCGTTTTTCCTATGGCTACACCTTC.

Only a few counts were recorded for this clone. V and J are TRBV28 and TRBJ2-7; no clear D. Germline CDR1 reads MDHEN; CDR2 reads SYDVKM. The ends were cut back, 3 bases at V and 3 bases at J, with 6 bases in the middle. This CDR3 is 12 amino acids long. In nucleotides, the CDR3 is TGTGCCAGCAGTTTGTACATCTACGAGCAGTACTTC. The encoded protein is CASSLYIYEQYF.